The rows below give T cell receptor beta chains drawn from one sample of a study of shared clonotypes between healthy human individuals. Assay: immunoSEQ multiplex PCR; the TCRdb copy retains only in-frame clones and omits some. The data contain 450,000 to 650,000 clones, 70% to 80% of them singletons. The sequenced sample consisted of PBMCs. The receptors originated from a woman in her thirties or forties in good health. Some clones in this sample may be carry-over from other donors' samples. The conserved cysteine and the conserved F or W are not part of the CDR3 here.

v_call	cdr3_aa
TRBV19	ASTPEGPQNTEAF
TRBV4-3	ASSQHQSGISGANVLT
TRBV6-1	ASSEVRGRNTGELF
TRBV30	AGASGRANTGELF
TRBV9	ASSITSGATGELF
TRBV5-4	ASSLGTAIPEQY
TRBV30	AGGPAGYNEQF
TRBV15	ATSRGGLAGGWTDTQY
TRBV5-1	ASSLDPGPSGNTIY
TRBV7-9	ASSHEGVGYT
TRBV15	ATSRGSGEFYNEQF
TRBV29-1	SVRQGAFYEQY
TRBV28	ACGTGIKEKLF
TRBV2	ASKVQYEQY
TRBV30	AWTGRNNEKLF
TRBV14	ASSQDSQGVREQY